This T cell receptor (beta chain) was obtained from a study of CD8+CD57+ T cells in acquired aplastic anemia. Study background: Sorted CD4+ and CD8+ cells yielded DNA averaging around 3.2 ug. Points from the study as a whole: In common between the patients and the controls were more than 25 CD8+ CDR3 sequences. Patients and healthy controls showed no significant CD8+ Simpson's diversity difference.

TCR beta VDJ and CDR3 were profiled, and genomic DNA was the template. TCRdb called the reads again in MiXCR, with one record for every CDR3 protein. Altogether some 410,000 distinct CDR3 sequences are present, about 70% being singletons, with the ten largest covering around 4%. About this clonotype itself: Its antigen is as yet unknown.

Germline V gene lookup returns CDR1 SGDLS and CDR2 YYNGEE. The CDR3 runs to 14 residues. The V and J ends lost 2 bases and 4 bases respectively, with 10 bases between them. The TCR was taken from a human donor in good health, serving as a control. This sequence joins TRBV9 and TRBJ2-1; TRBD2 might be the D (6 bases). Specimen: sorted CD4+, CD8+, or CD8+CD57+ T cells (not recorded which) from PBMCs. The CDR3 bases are TGTGCCAGCAGCGTTGGGCGGGGATACAATGAGCAGTTCTTC. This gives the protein CASSVGRGYNEQFF.